This TCR beta chain was recorded in a study of blood T cells in healthy people across ages. Study outcomes and limitations: A strong correlation between TCR beta diversity and naive T cell percentage was seen.

With a J-beta primer mix and a sample-barcoded 5' primer, a second PCR ran about 7 to 11 cycles. Every molecule of cDNA carried a tag from a template-switch adaptor with 12 random nucleotides. Individual samples furnished no less than 2.5 million CDR3-containing paired-end reads apiece. TCRdb reprocessed the 5' RACE reads with MiXCR, giving one entry per CDR3 protein. The table includes approximately 1.5 million distinct CDR3 sequences, about 35% detected once. A note on this clonotype: Its cognate antigen is unknown.

The CDR3 totals 15 residues. V was cut by 4 bases and J by 0 bases, with 13 bases left in between. Germline CDR1 is KGHSH and CDR2 is LQKENI. The chain couples TRBV18 to TRBJ2-7; D perhaps matches TRBD2 (6 bases). The sequencing input was blood. The receptor was isolated from a woman in her 30s in good health. The CDR3 DNA reads TGTGCCAGCTCACTAGGCGGGGCAAGCTCCTACGAGCAGTACTTC. Translation: CASSLGGASSYEQYF.